What follows are 27 T cell receptor beta chains derived from one specimen sequenced in a study of identical twins. TCRdb reprocessed the 5' RACE reads with MiXCR, giving one entry per CDR3 protein. The sample holds about 890,000 distinct CDR3 sequences, more than 9% seen once. This same sample was also part of a study on yellow fever vaccine responses in identical twins.

The material sequenced was PBMCs. The receptors originated from a woman younger than 30 in good health.

The V gene is TRBV6-1, the J gene TRBJ2-2; 12 positions match TRBD1. The V gene end was trimmed by 5 bases and the J gene end by 5 bases; junction bases not matched to a gene: 15. This CDR3 contains 19 residues. CDR1 is MNHNS and CDR2 is SASEGT in the germline V gene. CDR3 amino acids: CASSPTGTGGRYRTGELFF. The CDR3 region has the DNA TGTGCCAGCAGTCCCACCGGGACAGGGGGCCGGTACAGGACCGGGGAGCTGTTTTTT.

The chain has TRBV6-6 and TRBJ1-1, with D perhaps TRBD1 (6 bases). Trimming removed 6 bases at V and 7 bases at J, with 12 bases between. The CDR3 extends over 12 amino acids. CDR1 is MNHNY and CDR2 is SVGAGI in the germline V gene (reference sequence). In nucleotides, the CDR3 is TGTGCCAGCAGGGGAGGGGGAAGTGAAGCTTTCTTT. It translates to CASRGGGSEAFF.

The rearrangement joins TRBV6-1 to TRBJ2-7, with D possibly matching TRBD1 (6 bases). Per the germline V gene, CDR1 is MNHNS and CDR2 is SASEGT. The ends were cut back, 6 bases at V and 1 base at J, with 10 bases in the middle. The CDR3 totals 13 residues. In nucleotides, the CDR3 is TGTGCCAGCAGCAAAACAGGGTCCTACGAGCAGTACTTC. It specifies CASSKTGSYEQYF.

This clonotype has only a few counts. V usage is TRBV12-5 and J usage is TRBJ2-7, with 7 bases that match TRBD2. This CDR3 has 17 amino acids. The V segment lost 7 bases and the J segment 3 bases; nucleotides outside the gene matches: 18. CDR1 is LGHNT and CDR2 is FRNRAP in the germline V gene. DNA of the CDR3: TGTGCTAGTGTTCACACTCGCACTGATCCGGGAGGCTACGAGCAGTACGTC. The encoded protein is CASVHTRTDPGGYEQYV.

This chain uses TRBV7-2 with TRBJ1-5, with 7 bases fitting TRBD1. Germline V gives CDR1 SGHTA, CDR2 FQGNSA. The CDR3 loop spans 13 amino acids. The ends lost 5 bases at V and 8 bases at J; junction bases unmatched: 6. Written as DNA, the CDR3 is TGTGCCAGCAGCCTTACAGGGGCTGAGCCCCAGCATTTT. It yields the protein CASSLTGAEPQHF.

This clonotype was picked up many times. The chain employs TRBV20-1 and TRBJ2-1; D may be TRBD1 (5 bases). Trimming took 0 bases from V and 4 from J, leaving 13 bases between them. CDR3 length equals 15 residues. CDR1 DFQATT and CDR2 SNEGSKA come from the germline V gene (reference sequence). The CDR3 nucleotides are TGCAGTGCTAGAGATCAGGGAATAGGGTACAATGAGCAGTTCTTC. Translated, it gives CSARDQGIGYNEQFF.

This clonotype has just a few counts. V gene TRBV5-1 combines with J gene TRBJ2-5, with 13 bases identical to TRBD2. The trim removed 0 bases at V and 9 bases at J, leaving 8 bases unmatched. CDR3 size: 16 residues. The germline V gene has CDR1 SGHRS and CDR2 YFSETQ. The CDR3 sequence: CASSLGAGTSGIPQYF. The CDR3 region has the DNA TGCGCCAGCAGCTTGGGGGCCGGGACTAGCGGGATACCCCAGTACTTC.

The chain employs TRBV12-3 or TRBV12-4 and TRBJ2-1; TRBD1 agrees at 8 bases. The CDR3 has 14 residues. With 1 base clipped from V and 9 bases from J, the junction kept 5 bases outside the gene matches. CDR3 coding DNA: TGTGCCAGCAGTTTAGGACAGGGGAACACTGAGCAGTTCTTC. Its protein product is CASSLGQGNTEQFF.

This clonotype was seen a few times. This chain uses TRBV5-1 with TRBJ2-3, with D perhaps assigned TRBD1 or TRBD2 (5 bases each). Germline values: CDR1 SGHRS, CDR2 YFSETQ. Trimming pared 4 bases from V and 3 bases from J, leaving 15 bases between. The CDR3 is made up of 15 amino acids. The CDR3 DNA sequence: TGCGCCAGCAGCCTTCCCGGGGACCAAACAGATACGCAGTATTTT. Amino acids: CASSLPGDQTDTQYF.

V usage is TRBV6-5 and J usage is TRBJ2-5; D gene uncertain. This CDR3 has 11 residues. Germline V lookup: CDR1 MNHEY, CDR2 SVGAGI. Trimming pared 8 bases from V and 4 bases from J, leaving 8 bases between. CDR3 sequence (DNA): TGTGCCAGCCGATCGGCAGAGACCCAGTACTTC. Protein: CASRSAETQYF.

This clonotype turned up a few times. The chain joins TRBV5-5 to TRBJ2-4; D is uncertain. Per germline, CDR1 SGHKS and CDR2 YYEKEE (reference sequence). Between the trimmed V and J ends, which lost 1 base and 1 base, there was a span of 12 bases. This CDR3 has 16 amino acids. This CDR3 reads CASSLSVFLAKNIQYF. Written as DNA, the CDR3 is TGTGCCAGCAGCTTGTCTGTTTTCTTGGCCAAAAACATTCAGTACTTC. The variable domain in full, completed from reference TRBV5-5 and TRBJ2-4, reads DAGVTQSPTHLIKTRGQQVTLRCSPISGHKSVSWYQQVLGQGPQFIFQYYEKEERGRGNFPDRFSARQFPNYSSELNVNALLLGDSALYLCASSLSVFLAKNIQYFGAGTRLSVL.

The CDR3 nucleotides read TGCAGTGCCCCCCGTGGGGGGCACCGGGATACGCAGTATTTT. Amino acid sequence: CSAPRGGHRDTQYF. The rearrangement links TRBV20-1 to TRBJ2-3; D might be TRBD1 or TRBD2, each matching 6 bases. Trimming took off 6 bases at V and 6 bases at J, with 19 bases between the two ends. The CDR3 spans 14 residues. Germline CDR1 reads DFQATT; CDR2 reads SNEGSKA (reference sequence).

This clonotype came up many times. The chain combines TRBV3-1 with TRBJ1-6; D gene ambiguous. Germline V gene sequence: CDR1 LGHDT, CDR2 YNNKEL (reference sequence). Trimming removed 4 bases at V and 13 bases at J, with 17 bases between. This CDR3 contains 14 residues. The chain's CDR3 is CASSLRTGGDPLHF. The CDR3 coding sequence is TGTGCCAGCAGCCTTCGGACCGGAGGTGATCCCCTCCACTTT.

The sample holds a few counts of this clonotype. The rearrangement uses TRBV9 and TRBJ1-3; TRBD1 agrees at 9 bases. CDR1 SGDLS and CDR2 YYNGEE come from the germline V gene. This CDR3 comprises 17 residues. Trimming removed 3 bases from V and 4 bases from J; junction bases left unmatched: 11. In DNA, the CDR3 is TGTGCCAGCAGCGCAACACCGGGACAGGGCACCGGAAACACCATATATTTT. As protein: CASSATPGQGTGNTIYF. Filled out from reference TRBV9 and TRBJ1-3, the complete variable domain reads DSGVTQTPKHLITATGQRVTLRCSPRSGDLSVYWYQQSLDQGLQFLIQYYNGEERAKGNILERFSAQQFPDLHSELNLSSLELGDSALYFCASSATPGQGTGNTIYFGEGSWLTVV.

In this sample, this clonotype turned up a few times. The chain combines TRBV9 with TRBJ2-3, with unresolved D. V gave up 4 bases and J gave up 2 bases, with 23 bases separating them. In germline, CDR1 is SGDLS, CDR2 YYNGEE. This CDR3 is 18 amino acids long. CDR3 region: CASSPTSRAMWHTDTQYF. CDR3 bases: TGTGCCAGCAGCCCAACGTCACGGGCGATGTGGCACACAGATACGCAGTATTTT. Drawing the rest from reference TRBV9 and TRBJ2-3, the complete variable domain is DSGVTQTPKHLITATGQRVTLRCSPRSGDLSVYWYQQSLDQGLQFLIQYYNGEERAKGNILERFSAQQFPDLHSELNLSSLELGDSALYFCASSPTSRAMWHTDTQYFGPGTRLTVL.

The rearrangement links TRBV24-1 to TRBJ2-3; TRBD1 might be the D (5 bases). CDR1 is KGHDR, CDR2 SFDVKD, per germline. The V and J ends lost 10 bases and 2 bases respectively, with 15 bases between them. There are 14 residues in the CDR3. CDR3 DNA: TGTGCCACTGGGGCTCCTACGAACACAGATACGCAGTATTTT. Its protein product is CATGAPTNTDTQYF.

The chain couples TRBV20-1 to TRBJ2-3, with TRBD1 matching 10 bases. Germline loops: CDR1 DFQATT, CDR2 SNEGSKA (reference sequence). The V and J ends lost 6 bases and 4 bases, in that order; junction bases with no gene match: 7. The CDR3 has 14 amino acids. The CDR3 loop is CSARDRGWADTQYF. The CDR3 region has the DNA TGCAGTGCCCGGGACAGGGGATGGGCAGATACGCAGTATTTT.

The chain has TRBV19 and TRBJ2-2; D is uncertain. This CDR3 has 14 residues. Looked up from germline, CDR1 is LNHDA and CDR2 is SQIVND (reference sequence). The V end lost 6 bases, the J end lost 1 base, and 9 bases lay between the germline ends. CDR3 region: CASRTNRNTGELFF. For the CDR3, the DNA is TGTGCCAGTAGGACGAATCGGAACACCGGGGAGCTGTTTTTT.

This clonotype was counted a few times. The chain links TRBV20-1 to TRBJ2-7; 9 bases match TRBD2. Germline V gene data show CDR1 as DFQATT and CDR2 as SNEGSKA (reference sequence). V lost 1 base, J lost 7 bases, and 11 bases stayed unmatched. The CDR3 totals 15 residues. CDR3 nucleotides: TGCAGTGCTAGAGTCCCCGGGACTAGCTCCACTGAGCAGTACTTC. Its protein product is CSARVPGTSSTEQYF.

This clonotype has only a few counts. The DNA for the CDR3 is TGTGCCAGCAGTACCGGGAGGGCCAACGAGCAGTACTTC. The encoded protein is CASSTGRANEQYF. The chain is built from TRBV6-2 or TRBV6-3 and TRBJ2-7, with 8 positions matching TRBD2. Unmatched junction bases numbered 5, after V lost 5 bases and J lost 5 bases. There are 13 residues in the CDR3. CDR1 and CDR2 (germline): MNHEY, SVGEGT.

The rearrangement joins TRBV7-9 to TRBJ2-1; 9 nucleotides match TRBD2. V lost 5 bases and J lost 0; bases outside the gene matches: 8. Germline values: CDR1 SEHNR, CDR2 FQNEAQ (reference sequence). There are 17 residues in the CDR3. The CDR3 sequence: CASSPGAGGLSYNEQFF. CDR3 bases: TGTGCCAGCAGCCCAGGGGCGGGGGGGCTCTCCTACAATGAGCAGTTCTTC.

The chain is built from TRBV3-1 and TRBJ1-5; D remains ambiguous. The CDR3 consists of 15 residues. Trimming cost V 5 bases and J 0 bases, with 11 bases left between them. Germline V gene lookup returns CDR1 LGHDT and CDR2 YNNKEL (reference sequence). CDR3 nucleotide sequence: TGTGCCAGCAGCATTGGCAGGTCTAGCAATCAGCCCCAGCATTTT. Translated, it gives CASSIGRSSNQPQHF. Drawing the rest from reference TRBV3-1 and TRBJ1-5, the complete variable domain is DTAVSQTPKYLVTQMGNDKSIKCEQNLGHDTMYWYKQDSKKFLKIMFSYNNKELIINETVPNRFSPKSPDKAHLNLHINSLELGDSAVYFCASSIGRSSNQPQHFGDGTRLSIL.

The V gene is TRBV2, the J gene TRBJ1-2, with 11 nucleotides matching TRBD1. The trim removed 6 bases at V and 8 bases at J, leaving 14 bases unmatched. Germline-derived CDR1 and CDR2 are SNHLY and FYNNEI. CDR3 size: 16 residues. This chain's CDR3 is CASSVGQGATYVGYTF. For the CDR3, the DNA is TGTGCCAGCAGCGTTGGACAGGGGGCGACCTATGTAGGCTACACCTTC. Variable domain in full (rest from reference TRBV2 and TRBJ1-2): EPEVTQTPSHQVTQMGQEVILRCVPISNHLYFYWYRQILGQKVEFLVSFYNNEISEKSEIFDDQFSVERPDGSNFTLKIRSTKLEDSAMYFCASSVGQGATYVGYTFGSGTRLTVV.

This clonotype showed up many times. The V call is TRBV7-8, the J call TRBJ2-7; a possible D gene is TRBD1 (5 bases). V gave up 5 bases and J gave up 6 bases, with 11 bases separating them. The CDR3 totals 12 residues. Germline CDR1 SGHVS, CDR2 FQNEAQ. CDR3 in DNA: TGTGCCAGCAGCCAGGGCGGTTCCGAGCAGTACGTC. Protein product: CASSQGGSEQYV.

There are many counts of this clonotype. The chain combines TRBV27 with TRBJ2-1; 9 bases are a match to TRBD1. CDR1 is MNHEY and CDR2 is SMNVEV in the germline V gene (reference sequence). The J segment lost 8 bases and the V segment lost 4 bases, leaving 6 bases of the junction unmatched. The CDR3 is made up of 14 amino acids. CDR3 residues: CASSYGTGYYEQFF. CDR3 bases: TGTGCCAGCAGTTACGGGACAGGGTATTATGAGCAGTTCTTC.

V gene TRBV4-1 combines with J gene TRBJ2-1, with TRBD1 matching 9 bases. Germline CDR1 and CDR2: MGHRA and YSYEKL. Trimming cost V 1 base and J 4 bases; bases outside gene matches: 8. The CDR3 totals 17 residues. CDR3 residues: CASSQAPGTGPYNEQFF. The CDR3, as DNA: TGCGCCAGCAGCCAAGCCCCCGGGACAGGGCCTTACAATGAGCAGTTCTTC.

The chain uses TRBV15 and TRBJ1-3, with D unresolved. The V gene's germline CDR1 is LNHNV and CDR2 YYDKDF (reference sequence). Trimming left V 3 bases short and J 6 bases short, with 9 bases between. The CDR3 sequence is 13 residues long. The CDR3 loop reads CATSRTLENTIYF. The CDR3 bases are TGTGCCACCAGCAGGACCCTGGAAAACACCATATATTTT.